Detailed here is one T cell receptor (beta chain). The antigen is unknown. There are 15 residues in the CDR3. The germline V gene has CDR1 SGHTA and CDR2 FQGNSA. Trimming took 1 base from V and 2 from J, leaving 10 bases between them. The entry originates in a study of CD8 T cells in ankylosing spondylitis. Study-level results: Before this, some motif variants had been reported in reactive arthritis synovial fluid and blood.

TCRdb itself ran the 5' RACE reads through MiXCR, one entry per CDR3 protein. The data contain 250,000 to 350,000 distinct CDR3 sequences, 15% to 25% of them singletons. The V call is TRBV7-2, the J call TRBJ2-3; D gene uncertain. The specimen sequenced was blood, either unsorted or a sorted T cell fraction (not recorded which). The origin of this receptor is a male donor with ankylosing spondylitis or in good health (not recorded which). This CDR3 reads CASSLEGQYTDTQYF. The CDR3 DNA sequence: TGTGCCAGCAGCTTAGAGGGTCAGTACACAGATACGCAGTATTTT. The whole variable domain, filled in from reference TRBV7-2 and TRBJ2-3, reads GAGVSQSPSNKVTEKGKDVELRCDPISGHTALYWYRQSLGQGLEFLIYFQGNSAPDKSGLPSDRFSAERTGGSVSTLTIQRTQQEDSAVYLCASSLEGQYTDTQYFGPGTRLTVL.